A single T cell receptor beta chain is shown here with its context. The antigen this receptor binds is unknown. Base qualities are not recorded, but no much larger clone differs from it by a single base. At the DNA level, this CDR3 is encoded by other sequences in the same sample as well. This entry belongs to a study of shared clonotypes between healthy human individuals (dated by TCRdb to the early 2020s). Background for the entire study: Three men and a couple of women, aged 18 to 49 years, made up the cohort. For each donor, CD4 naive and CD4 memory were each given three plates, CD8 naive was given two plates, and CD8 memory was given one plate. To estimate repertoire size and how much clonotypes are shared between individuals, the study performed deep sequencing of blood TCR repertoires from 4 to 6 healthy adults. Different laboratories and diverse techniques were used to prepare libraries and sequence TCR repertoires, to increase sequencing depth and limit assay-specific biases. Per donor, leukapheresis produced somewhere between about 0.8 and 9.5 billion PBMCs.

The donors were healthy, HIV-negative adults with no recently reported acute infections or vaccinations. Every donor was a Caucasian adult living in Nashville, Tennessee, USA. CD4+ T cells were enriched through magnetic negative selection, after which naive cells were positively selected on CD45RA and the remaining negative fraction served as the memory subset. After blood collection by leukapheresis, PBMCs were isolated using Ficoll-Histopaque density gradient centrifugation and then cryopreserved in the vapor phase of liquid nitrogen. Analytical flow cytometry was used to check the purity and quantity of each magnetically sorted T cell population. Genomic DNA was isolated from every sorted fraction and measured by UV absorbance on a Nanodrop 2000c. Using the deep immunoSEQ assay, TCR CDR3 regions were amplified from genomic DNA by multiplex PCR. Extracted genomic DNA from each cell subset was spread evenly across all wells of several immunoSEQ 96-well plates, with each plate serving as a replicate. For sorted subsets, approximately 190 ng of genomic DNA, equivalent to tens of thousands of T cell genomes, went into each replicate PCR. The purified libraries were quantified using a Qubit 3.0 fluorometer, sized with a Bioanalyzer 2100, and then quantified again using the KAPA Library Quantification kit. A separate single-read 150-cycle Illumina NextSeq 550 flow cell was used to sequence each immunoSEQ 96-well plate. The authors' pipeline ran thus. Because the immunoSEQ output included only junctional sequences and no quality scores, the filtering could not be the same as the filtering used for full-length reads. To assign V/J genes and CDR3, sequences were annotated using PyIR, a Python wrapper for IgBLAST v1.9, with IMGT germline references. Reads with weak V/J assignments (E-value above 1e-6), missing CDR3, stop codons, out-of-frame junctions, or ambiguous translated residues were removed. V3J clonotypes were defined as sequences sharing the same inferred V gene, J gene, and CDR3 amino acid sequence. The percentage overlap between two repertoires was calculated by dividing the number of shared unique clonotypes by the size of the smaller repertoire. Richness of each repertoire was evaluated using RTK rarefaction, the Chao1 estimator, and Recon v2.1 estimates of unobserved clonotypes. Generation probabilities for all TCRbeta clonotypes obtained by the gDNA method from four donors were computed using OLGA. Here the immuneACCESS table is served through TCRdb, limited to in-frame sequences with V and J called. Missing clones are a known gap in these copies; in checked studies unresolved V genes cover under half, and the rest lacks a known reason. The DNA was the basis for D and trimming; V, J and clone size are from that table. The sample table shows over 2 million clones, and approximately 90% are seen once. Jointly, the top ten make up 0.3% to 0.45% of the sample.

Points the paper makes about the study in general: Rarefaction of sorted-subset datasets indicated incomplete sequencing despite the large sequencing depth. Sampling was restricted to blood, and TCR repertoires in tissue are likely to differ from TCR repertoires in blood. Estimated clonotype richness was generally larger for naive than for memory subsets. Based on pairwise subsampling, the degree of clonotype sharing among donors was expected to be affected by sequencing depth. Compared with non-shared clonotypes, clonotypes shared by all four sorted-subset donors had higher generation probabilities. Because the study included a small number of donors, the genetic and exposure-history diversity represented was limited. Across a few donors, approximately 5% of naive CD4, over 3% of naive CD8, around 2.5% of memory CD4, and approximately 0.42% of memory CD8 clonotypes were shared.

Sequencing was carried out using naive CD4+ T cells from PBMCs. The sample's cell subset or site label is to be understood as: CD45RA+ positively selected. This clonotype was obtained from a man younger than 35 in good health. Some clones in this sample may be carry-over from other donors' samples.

The DNA is as follows: TGCGCCAGCAGCTTAGGGGTCGATACGCAGTATTTT. Translated, it gives CASSLGVDTQYF. The rearrangement joined TRBV5-1 to TRBJ2-3; a tentative D match to TRBD1 spans 5 bases. The CDR3 has 12 amino acids, counting the end cysteine and phenylalanine. The only DNA kept is the CDR3, 36 bases in frame from the first base. V is reduced by 2 bases and J by 6 bases, leaving a spacing of 7 bases between them. The germline V gene yields SGHRS for CDR1 and YFSETQ for CDR2.